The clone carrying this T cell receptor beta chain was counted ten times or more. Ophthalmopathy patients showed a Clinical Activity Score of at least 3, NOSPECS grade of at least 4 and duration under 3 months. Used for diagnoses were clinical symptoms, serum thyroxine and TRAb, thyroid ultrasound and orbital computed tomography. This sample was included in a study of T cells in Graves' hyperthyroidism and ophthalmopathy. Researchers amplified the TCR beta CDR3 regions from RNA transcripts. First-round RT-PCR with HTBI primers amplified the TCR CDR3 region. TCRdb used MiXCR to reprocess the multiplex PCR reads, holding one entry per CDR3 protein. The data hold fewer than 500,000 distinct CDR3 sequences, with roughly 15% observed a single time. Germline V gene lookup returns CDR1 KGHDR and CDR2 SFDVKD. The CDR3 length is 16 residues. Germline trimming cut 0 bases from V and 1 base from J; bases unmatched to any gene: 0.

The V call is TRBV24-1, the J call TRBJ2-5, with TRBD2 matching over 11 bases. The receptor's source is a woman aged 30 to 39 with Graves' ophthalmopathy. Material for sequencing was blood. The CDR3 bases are TGTGCCACCAGTGATTTGCTAGCGGGGGGCCAAGAGACCCAGTACTTC. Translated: CATSDLLAGGQETQYF.